The present TCR beta chain was sequenced within a study of T-cell reconstitution after alpha-beta-depleted transplantation in children. Unique molecular identifiers were incorporated during preparation of the TCRbeta library. TCRdb re-derived calls from the PCR reads in MiXCR, one entry per CDR3 protein. The data hold a few hundred thousand distinct CDR3 sequences, with approximately 7% observed a single time. The CDR3 totals 13 residues. The V end lost 3 bases, the J end lost 4 bases, and 10 bases lay between the germline ends. The V gene's germline CDR1 is DFQATT and CDR2 SNEGSKA (reference sequence).

The chain joins TRBV20-1 to TRBJ1-5, with a tentative D call TRBD1 (5 bases). This sequence was found in a boy aged 2-9 years with acute lymphoblastic leukemia, due to receive a stem cell transplant. Sequenced here: PBMCs, sampled before TCRalphabeta/CD19-depleted stem cell transplant. DNA for the CDR3: TGCAGTGCTAGGGCAGAGGGGAATCAGCCCCAGCATTTT. Its protein is CSARAEGNQPQHF.